The sequence of this T cell receptor beta chain was determined in a study of T cell clonotyping in hematopoietic cell transplantation (dated by TCRdb to 2020 to 2023). For the wider study: A total of around 140 blood samples were collected in the study from 35 consecutive transplant recipients and their related donors. Patients were recruited between late 2015 and early 2017 and followed until September 2020 or death.

The immunoSEQ assay, a bias-controlled multiplex PCR using V- and J-specific primers, was used to amplify TCR beta CDR3 regions from genomic DNA. In a second PCR step, a proprietary barcode and Illumina adapter sequences were attached to the CDR3 amplicons. An Illumina MiSeq instrument was used to sequence the CDR3 libraries. The original pipeline was this. Export and quality control were handled in immunoSEQ Analyzer 3.0, while downstream analyses relied on R Bioconductor and Immunarch. Only productive rearrangements in the normalized downsampled data set were used to calculate repertoire metrics. In the normalized cohort, a clonotype counted as pathologically expanded if the clonotype was larger than 5 templates. Repertoire diversity was measured with the Inverse Simpson Index. CMV-specificity analyses were carried out on the non-normalized data set to capture all clonotypes. Not all clones reach the TCRdb copy of this immuneACCESS table, which keeps in-frame sequences only. Checked studies attribute under half of the gap to unresolved V genes and leave the rest unexplained. For V, J and clone size, that table is used; D and trimming come from the DNA. This sample lists some 40,000 clones; 94% were detected once. About 0.8% of the sample is held by the ten biggest clonotypes.

CDR3 length: 12 amino acids, cysteine to phenylalanine. Only the CDR3 part of the read is kept: 36 bases, read in frame from the first base. CDR1 and CDR2, looked up from the germline V gene, are SGHNT and YENEEA. Trimming costs V 2 bases and J 9 bases, and their ends lie 11 bases apart. Broad study findings and their caveats: The sample size was limited, and because cells were not sorted, the contributions of CD4 and CD8 repertoires could not be separated. After transplant, TCR diversity in recipients dropped, and pathologically expanded clonotypes increased progressively from day 30 to day 180. Broader TCR repertoire diversity after transplant was predicted by Inverse Simpson Index values from donors and from recipients before transplant. Only a small fraction of recipient repertoires overlapped donor repertoires, with over 97% appearing de novo at the given depth.

In the case of this clone: Its antigen is still unknown. Per-nucleotide qualities are absent, and no much larger clonotype sits a single base away.

Blood samples for TCR beta sequencing were provided by related transplant donors. Nuclei Lysis Solution was used to extract genomic DNA from fresh or cryopreserved unfractionated peripheral blood mononuclear cells. This receptor was identified in a woman between 45 and 60 years old in good health. Some clones in this sample may be carry-over from other donors' samples. Here the chain combines TRBV11-3 and TRBJ2-7, with no reliable assignment of the D segment. What was sequenced was peripheral blood mononuclear cells. The sequenced DNA: TGTGCCAGCAGCTTAAATCTATTATCGCAGTACTTC. Translation gives CASSLNLLSQYF. With the rest looked up from the reference TRBV11-3 and TRBJ2-7 genes rather than sequenced, the full variable domain is EAGVVQSPRYKIIEKKQPVAFWCNPISGHNTLYWYLQNLGQGPELLIRYENEEAVDDSQLPKDRFSAERLKGVDSTLKIQPAELGDSAVYLCASSLNLLSQYFGPGTRLTVT.